These T cell receptor beta chains were read from a single sample in a study of blood T cell repertoires in COVID-19. The protocol was immunoSEQ multiplex PCR, while the TCRdb copy is restricted to in-frame clones and leaves out a portion. The sample contains about 45,000 clones, more than 90% of which appear only once. The specimen sequenced was peripheral blood. The receptors shown here come from a man between 65 and 80 years old with active COVID-19. Both conserved end residues are part of each CDR3. Fields, in order: clone size, D gene, V gene, J gene, CDR3 protein, CDR3 DNA. D genes are given only for firm matches. Size values are once, few and many counts, or a class for expanded clones, and some rows have none.

NA,TRBD2,TRBV5-8,TRBJ2-5,CASSPGTSGVQETQYF,TGTGCCAGCAGTCCTGGGACTAGCGGAGTCCAAGAGACCCAGTACTTC
NA,NA,TRBV18,TRBJ1-2,CASSTQGPRDYGYTF,TGTGCCAGCTCAACACAGGGCCCGAGGGACTATGGCTACACCTTC
NA,NA,TRBV13,TRBJ1-5,CASSQRSLAVGAQPQHF,TGTGCCAGCAGCCAAAGGTCGTTAGCCGTGGGTGCTCAGCCCCAGCATTTT
NA,NA,TRBV5-4,TRBJ2-1,CASSWPTVNNEQFF,TGTGCCAGCAGCTGGCCGACAGTTAACAATGAGCAGTTCTTC
NA,NA,TRBV7-2,TRBJ1-6,CASSRQGANSPLHF,TGTGCCAGCAGCAGGCAGGGCGCGAATTCACCCCTCCACTTT
NA,NA,TRBV18,TRBJ2-7,CASSPTRVLSYEQYF,TGTGCCAGCTCACCCACCCGGGTCCTCTCCTACGAGCAGTACTTC
NA,TRBD1,TRBV11-1,TRBJ2-2,CASSLDRVTGELFF,TGTGCCAGCAGCTTGGACAGGGTGACCGGGGAGCTGTTTTTT
NA,NA,TRBV19,TRBJ2-7,CASSMVWTAYEQYF,TGTGCCAGTAGTATGGTGTGGACAGCCTACGAGCAGTACTTC
once,NA,TRBV4-2,TRBJ2-7,CASSQVGSEQYF,TGTGCCAGCAGCCAAGTGGGCTCCGAGCAGTACTTC
NA,TRBD2,TRBV18,TRBJ2-7,CASSLTSGGDHEQYF,TGTGCCAGCTCACTAACTAGCGGGGGAGACCACGAGCAGTACTTC
NA,NA,TRBV7-6,TRBJ2-1,CASSFDLFGGALTSYNEQFF,TGTGCCAGCAGCTTCGACCTATTTGGGGGGGCCTTGACCTCCTACAATGAGCAGTTCTTC
NA,TRBD2,TRBV11-2,TRBJ2-3,CASSPGLVSSTDTQYF,TGTGCCAGCAGCCCTGGACTAGTTAGTAGCACAGATACGCAGTATTTT
NA,NA,TRBV24-1,TRBJ2-7,CATSVPERAPSSYEQYF,TGTGCCACCAGTGTCCCGGAGCGGGCGCCGAGCTCCTACGAGCAGTACTTC
once,TRBD2,TRBV7-2,TRBJ2-3,CASSRGGAGGTDTQYF,TGTGCCAGCAGCCGCGGGGGAGCGGGGGGCACAGATACGCAGTATTTT
NA,NA,TRBV7-3,TRBJ2-1,CASSLTGADYNEQFF,TGTGCCAGCAGCTTAACGGGGGCTGACTACAATGAGCAGTTCTTC
NA,NA,TRBV28,TRBJ1-2,CASSLGQARHGYTF,TGTGCCAGCAGTTTGGGGCAGGCAAGGCATGGCTACACCTTC
NA,NA,TRBV7-9,TRBJ2-3,CASSPVDTQYF,TGTGCCAGCAGCCCGGTGGATACGCAGTATTTT
NA,NA,TRBV30,TRBJ1-3,CAWSWGGLDTIYF,TGTGCCTGGAGTTGGGGGGGATTGGACACCATATATTTT
once,TRBD2,TRBV28,TRBJ2-1,CASTNTLLVAGVSYNEQFF,TGTGCCAGCACTAACACCCTGCTGGTAGCGGGGGTTTCCTACAATGAGCAGTTCTTC
NA,NA,TRBV5-6,TRBJ2-7,CASSFYGYEQYF,TGTGCCAGCAGCTTCTACGGCTACGAGCAGTACTTC
NA,TRBD2,TRBV4-2,TRBJ2-2,CASSRIAGGDTGELFF,TGTGCCAGCAGCCGCATAGCGGGAGGGGACACCGGGGAGCTGTTTTTT
once,TRBD2,TRBV7-2,TRBJ2-3,CASSSRGSGRADTQYF,TGTGCCAGCAGCTCCCGAGGTAGCGGGAGGGCAGATACGCAGTATTTT
NA,TRBD2,TRBV28,TRBJ2-7,CASNELAGNYEQYF,TGTGCCAGCAACGAACTAGCGGGAAACTACGAGCAGTACTTC
NA,NA,TRBV24-1,TRBJ2-2,CATSSTQGSGELFF,TGTGCCACCAGTTCAACTCAGGGGTCCGGGGAGCTGTTTTTT
NA,NA,TRBV6-5,TRBJ2-1,CASSRVNEQFF,TGTGCCAGCAGTCGGGTCAATGAGCAGTTCTTC
NA,NA,TRBV29-1,TRBJ1-2,CSVADFWGYTF,TGCAGCGTCGCGGATTTCTGGGGCTACACCTTC
once,NA,TRBV7-9,TRBJ2-3,CASTPGNSDTQYF,TGTGCCAGCACCCCGGGGAATTCAGATACGCAGTATTTT
NA,TRBD1,TRBV7-6,TRBJ1-5,CASSSRDRGEPQHF,TGTGCCAGCAGCTCCCGGGACAGGGGAGAACCCCAGCATTTT
NA,NA,TRBV28,TRBJ2-7,CASSKPPGSYEQYF,TGTGCCAGCAGTAAACCCCCAGGGTCCTACGAGCAGTACTTC
NA,TRBD2,TRBV4-2,TRBJ2-5,CASSQLAGVKPQYF,TGTGCCAGCAGCCAATTAGCGGGTGTAAAGCCCCAGTACTTC
NA,TRBD1,TRBV2,TRBJ2-7,CASRGQTTRASREQYF,TGTGCCAGCAGGGGACAGACGACCCGGGCCTCCCGTGAGCAGTACTTC
NA,TRBD1,TRBV18,TRBJ1-4,CASSPTGGLSEKLFF,TGTGCCAGCTCACCGACAGGGGGCCTGAGTGAAAAACTGTTTTTT
NA,NA,TRBV6-6,TRBJ2-7,CASSYGGSGHEQYF,TGTGCCAGCAGTTACGGGGGTAGCGGCCACGAGCAGTACTTC
NA,TRBD2,TRBV19,TRBJ2-1,CASRASGHNEQFF,TGTGCCTCTCGGGCTAGCGGACACAATGAGCAGTTCTTC
NA,TRBD1,TRBV4-2,TRBJ2-7,CASSLPGTAYEQYF,TGTGCCAGCAGCCTCCCCGGGACAGCCTACGAGCAGTACTTC
NA,TRBD2,TRBV5-5,TRBJ2-5,CASSLAIAGGQETQYF,TGTGCCAGCAGCTTGGCGATAGCGGGAGGGCAGGAGACCCAGTACTTC
NA,NA,TRBV28,TRBJ2-1,CASRANEQFF,TGTGCCAGCCGAGCCAATGAGCAGTTCTTC
NA,NA,TRBV29-1,TRBJ2-1,CSVRDNAYNEQFF,TGCAGCGTCCGGGACAACGCGTACAATGAGCAGTTCTTC
NA,NA,TRBV6-5,TRBJ2-7,CASSNSGVPYEQYF,TGTGCCAGCAGTAACTCAGGGGTTCCCTACGAGCAGTACTTC